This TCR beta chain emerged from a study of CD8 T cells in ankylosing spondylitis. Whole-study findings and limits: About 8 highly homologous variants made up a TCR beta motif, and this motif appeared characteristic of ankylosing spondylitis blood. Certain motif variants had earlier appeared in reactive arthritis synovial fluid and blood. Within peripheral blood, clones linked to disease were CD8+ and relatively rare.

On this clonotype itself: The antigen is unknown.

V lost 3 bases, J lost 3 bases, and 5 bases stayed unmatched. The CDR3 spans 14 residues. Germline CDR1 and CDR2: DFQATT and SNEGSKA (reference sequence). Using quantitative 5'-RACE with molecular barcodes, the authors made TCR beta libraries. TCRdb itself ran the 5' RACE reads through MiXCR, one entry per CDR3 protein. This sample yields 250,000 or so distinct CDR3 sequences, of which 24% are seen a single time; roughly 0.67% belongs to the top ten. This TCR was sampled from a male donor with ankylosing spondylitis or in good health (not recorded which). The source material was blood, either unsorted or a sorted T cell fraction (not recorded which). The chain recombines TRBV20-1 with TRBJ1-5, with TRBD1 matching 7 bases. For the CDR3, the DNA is TGCAGTGCTAGCCCCGACAGGGTCAATCAGCCCCAGCATTTT. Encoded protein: CSASPDRVNQPQHF.